This TCR beta chain was sequenced during a study of blood T cell repertoires in COVID-19. This clone showed up just a few times. Profiled with immunoSEQ multiplex PCR; TCRdb holds only in-frame clones, not every one. The sample yields fewer than 40,000 clones, 90% to 95% seen once. V lost 5 bases to trimming and J lost 5 bases, with 13 bases between them. The CDR3 runs 13 residues. In germline, CDR1 is MNHNY, CDR2 SVGAGI (reference sequence). Sequences were obtained from peripheral blood. This TCR was sampled from a human donor in a cohort sampled during active COVID-19. The V and J genes are TRBV6-6 and TRBJ2-7; D not certain. CDR3 sequence: CASSTALQDEQYF. The CDR3, as DNA: TGTGCCAGCAGTACGGCCCTTCAGGACGAGCAGTACTTC.